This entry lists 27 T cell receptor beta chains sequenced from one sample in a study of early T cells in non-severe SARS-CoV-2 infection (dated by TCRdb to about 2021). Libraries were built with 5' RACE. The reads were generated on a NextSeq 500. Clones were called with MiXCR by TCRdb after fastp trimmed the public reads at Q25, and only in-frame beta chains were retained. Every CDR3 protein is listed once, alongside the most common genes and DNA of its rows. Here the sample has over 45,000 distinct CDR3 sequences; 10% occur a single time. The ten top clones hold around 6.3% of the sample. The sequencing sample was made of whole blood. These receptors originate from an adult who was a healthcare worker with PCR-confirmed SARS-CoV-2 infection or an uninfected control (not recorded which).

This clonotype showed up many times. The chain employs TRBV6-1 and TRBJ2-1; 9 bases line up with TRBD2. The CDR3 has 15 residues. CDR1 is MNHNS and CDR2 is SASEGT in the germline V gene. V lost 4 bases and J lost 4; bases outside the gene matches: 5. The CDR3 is CASSGSGRGYNEQFF. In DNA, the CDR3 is TGTGCCAGCAGTGGTAGCGGGAGAGGGTACAATGAGCAGTTCTTC.

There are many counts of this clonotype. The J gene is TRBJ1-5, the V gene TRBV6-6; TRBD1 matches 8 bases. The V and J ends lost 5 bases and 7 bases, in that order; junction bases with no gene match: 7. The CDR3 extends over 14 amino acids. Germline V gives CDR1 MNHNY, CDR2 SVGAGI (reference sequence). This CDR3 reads CASSGQGAEQPQHF. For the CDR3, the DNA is TGTGCCAGCAGTGGCCAGGGGGCCGAGCAGCCCCAGCATTTT.

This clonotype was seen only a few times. The CDR3 reads CAISGTSGRASPDTQYF. The CDR3 DNA sequence: TGTGCCATCAGCGGGACTAGCGGGAGGGCCAGTCCAGATACGCAGTATTTT. The chain uses TRBV10-3 and TRBJ2-3; 16 bases map to TRBD2. Germline-derived CDR1 and CDR2 are ENHRY and SYGVKD. The V gene end was trimmed by 6 bases and the J gene end by 4 bases; junction bases not matched to a gene: 7. The CDR3 is 17 amino acids.

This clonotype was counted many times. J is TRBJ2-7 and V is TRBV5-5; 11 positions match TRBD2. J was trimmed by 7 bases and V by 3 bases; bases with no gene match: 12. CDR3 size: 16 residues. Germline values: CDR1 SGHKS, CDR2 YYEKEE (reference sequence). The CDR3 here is CASSSLSRGLAEEQYF. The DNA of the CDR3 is TGTGCCAGCAGCTCACTGAGTAGGGGACTAGCGGAGGAGCAGTACTTC.

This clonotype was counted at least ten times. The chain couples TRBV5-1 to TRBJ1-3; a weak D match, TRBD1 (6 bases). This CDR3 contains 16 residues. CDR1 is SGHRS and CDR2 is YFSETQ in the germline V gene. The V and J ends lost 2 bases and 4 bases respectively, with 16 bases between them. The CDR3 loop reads CASSFLETGVGNTIYF. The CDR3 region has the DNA TGCGCCAGCAGCTTCCTCGAGACAGGCGTCGGAAACACCATATATTTT.

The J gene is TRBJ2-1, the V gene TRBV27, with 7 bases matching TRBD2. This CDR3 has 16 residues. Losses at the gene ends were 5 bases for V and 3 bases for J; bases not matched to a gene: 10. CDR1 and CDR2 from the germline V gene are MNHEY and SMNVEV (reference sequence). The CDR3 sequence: CASSPESAGVYNEQFF. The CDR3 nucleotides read TGTGCCAGCAGTCCCGAGTCCGCGGGAGTCTACAATGAGCAGTTCTTC.

In DNA form, the CDR3 reads TGTGCCAGCAGTGAATATAAGGGACGTTCAGATACGCAGTATTTT. Its translation is CASSEYKGRSDTQYF. V is TRBV25-1 and J is TRBJ2-3; D may be TRBD1 or TRBD2 (5 bases each). The CDR3 spans 15 residues. The V and J ends lost 0 bases and 4 bases respectively, with 11 bases between them. Germline CDR1 reads MGHDK; CDR2 reads SYGVNS.

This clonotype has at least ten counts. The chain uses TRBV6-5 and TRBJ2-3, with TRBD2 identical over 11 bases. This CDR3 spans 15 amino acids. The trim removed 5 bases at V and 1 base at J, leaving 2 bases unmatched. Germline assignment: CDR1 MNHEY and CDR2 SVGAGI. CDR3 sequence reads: CASSMTSGGTDTQYF. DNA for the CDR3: TGTGCCAGCAGTATGACTAGCGGGGGCACAGATACGCAGTATTTT.

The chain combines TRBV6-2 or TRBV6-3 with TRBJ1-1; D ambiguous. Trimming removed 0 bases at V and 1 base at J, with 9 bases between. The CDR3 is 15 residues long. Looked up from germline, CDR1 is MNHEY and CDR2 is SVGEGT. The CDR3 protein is CASSYSRVRNTEAFF. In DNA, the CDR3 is TGTGCCAGCAGTTACTCTAGGGTCCGGAACACTGAAGCTTTCTTT.

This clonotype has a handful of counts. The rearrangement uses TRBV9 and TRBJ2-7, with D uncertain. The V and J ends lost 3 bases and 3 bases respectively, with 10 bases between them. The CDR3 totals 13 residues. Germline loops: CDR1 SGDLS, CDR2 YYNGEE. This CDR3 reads CASSGRSHYEQYF. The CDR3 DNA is TGTGCCAGCAGCGGGCGCTCCCACTACGAGCAGTACTTC. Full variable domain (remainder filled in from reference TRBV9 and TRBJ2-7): DSGVTQTPKHLITATGQRVTLRCSPRSGDLSVYWYQQSLDQGLQFLIQYYNGEERAKGNILERFSAQQFPDLHSELNLSSLELGDSALYFCASSGRSHYEQYFGPGTRLTVT.

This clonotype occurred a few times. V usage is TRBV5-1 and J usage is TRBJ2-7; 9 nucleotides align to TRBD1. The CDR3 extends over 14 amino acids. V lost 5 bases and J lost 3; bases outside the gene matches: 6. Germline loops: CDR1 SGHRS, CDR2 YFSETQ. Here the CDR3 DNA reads TGCGCCAGCAGATCGGGACAGGGCGACTACGAGCAGTACTTC. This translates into CASRSGQGDYEQYF.

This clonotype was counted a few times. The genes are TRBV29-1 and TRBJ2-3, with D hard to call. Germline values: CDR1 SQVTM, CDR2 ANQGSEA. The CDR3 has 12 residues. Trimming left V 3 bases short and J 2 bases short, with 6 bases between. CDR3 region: CSVEWNTDTQYF. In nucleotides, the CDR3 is TGCAGCGTTGAGTGGAACACAGATACGCAGTATTTT.

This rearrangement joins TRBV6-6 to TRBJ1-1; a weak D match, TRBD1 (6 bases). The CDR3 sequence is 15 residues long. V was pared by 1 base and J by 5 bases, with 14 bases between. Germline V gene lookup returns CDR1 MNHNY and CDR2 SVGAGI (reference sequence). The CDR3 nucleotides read TGTGCCAGCAGTTACTTCGGGGGCCCTGATACTGAAGCTTTCTTT. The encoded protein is CASSYFGGPDTEAFF.

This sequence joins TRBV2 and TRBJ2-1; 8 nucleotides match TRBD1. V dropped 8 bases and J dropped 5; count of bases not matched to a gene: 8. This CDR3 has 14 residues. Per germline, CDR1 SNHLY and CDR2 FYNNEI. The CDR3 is CASGRQGFHNEQFF. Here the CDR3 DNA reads TGTGCCAGCGGTCGACAGGGGTTTCACAATGAGCAGTTCTTC.

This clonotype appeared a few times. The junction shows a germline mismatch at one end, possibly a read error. CDR3 residues: CASSLDLATGELFF. For the CDR3, the DNA is TGTGCTAGCAGCTTAGACTTGGCGACCGGGGAGCTGTTTTTT. The rearrangement joins TRBV7-7 to TRBJ2-2; D gene unclear. This CDR3 contains 14 residues. The germline V gene encodes CDR1 SSHAT and CDR2 FNYEAQ (reference sequence).

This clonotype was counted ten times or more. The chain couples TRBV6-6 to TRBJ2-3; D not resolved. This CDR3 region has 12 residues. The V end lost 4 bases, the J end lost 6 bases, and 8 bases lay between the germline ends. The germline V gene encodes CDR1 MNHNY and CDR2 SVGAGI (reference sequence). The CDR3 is CASSSVGDTQYF. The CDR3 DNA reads TGTGCCAGCAGTTCCGTGGGCGATACGCAGTATTTT.

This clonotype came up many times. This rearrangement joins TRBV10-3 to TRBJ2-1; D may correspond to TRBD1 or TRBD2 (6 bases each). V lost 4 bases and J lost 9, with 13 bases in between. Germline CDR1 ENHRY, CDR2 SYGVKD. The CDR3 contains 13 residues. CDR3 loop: CAISVGGGTEQFF. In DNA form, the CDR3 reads TGTGCCATCAGTGTAGGGGGAGGTACTGAGCAGTTCTTC.

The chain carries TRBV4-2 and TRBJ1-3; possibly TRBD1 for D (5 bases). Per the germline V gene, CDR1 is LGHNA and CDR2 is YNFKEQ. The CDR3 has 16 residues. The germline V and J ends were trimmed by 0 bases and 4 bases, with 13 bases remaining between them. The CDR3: CASSQDGGGAGNTIYF. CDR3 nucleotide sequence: TGTGCCAGCAGCCAAGATGGTGGGGGTGCAGGAAACACCATATATTTT.

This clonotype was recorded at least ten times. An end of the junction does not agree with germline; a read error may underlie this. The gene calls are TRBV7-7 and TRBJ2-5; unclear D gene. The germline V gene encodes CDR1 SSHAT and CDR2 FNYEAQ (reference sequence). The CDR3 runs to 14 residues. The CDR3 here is CASSPMADQETQYF. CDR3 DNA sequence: TGTGCTAGCAGTCCCATGGCGGACCAAGAGACCCAGTACTTC.

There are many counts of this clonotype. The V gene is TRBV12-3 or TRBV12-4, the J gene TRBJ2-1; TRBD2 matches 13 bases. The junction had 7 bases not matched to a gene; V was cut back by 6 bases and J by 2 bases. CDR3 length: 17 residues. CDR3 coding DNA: TGTGCCAGCAGAATTAGCGGACTAGCGGGAGCCTACAATGAGCAGTTCTTC. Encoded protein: CASRISGLAGAYNEQFF.

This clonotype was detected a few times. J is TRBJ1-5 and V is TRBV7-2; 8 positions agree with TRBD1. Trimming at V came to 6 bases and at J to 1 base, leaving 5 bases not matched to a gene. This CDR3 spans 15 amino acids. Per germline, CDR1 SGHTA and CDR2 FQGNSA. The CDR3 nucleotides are TGTGCCAGCAGTCCAGGGGGCTCAAGCAATCAGCCCCAGCATTTT. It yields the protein CASSPGGSSNQPQHF.

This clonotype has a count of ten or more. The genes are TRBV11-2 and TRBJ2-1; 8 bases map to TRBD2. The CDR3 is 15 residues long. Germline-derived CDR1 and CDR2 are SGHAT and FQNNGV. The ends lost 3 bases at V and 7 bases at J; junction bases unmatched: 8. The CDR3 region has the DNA TGTGCCAGCAGCTTCGAGCGGGAGAGAGGGAATGAGCAGTTCTTC. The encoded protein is CASSFERERGNEQFF.

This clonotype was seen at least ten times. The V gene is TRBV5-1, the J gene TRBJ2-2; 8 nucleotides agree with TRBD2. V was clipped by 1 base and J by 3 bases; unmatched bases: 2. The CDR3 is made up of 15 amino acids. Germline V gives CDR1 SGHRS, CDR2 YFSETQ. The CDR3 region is CASSLTSGYTGELFF. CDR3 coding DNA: TGCGCCAGCAGCTTGACTAGCGGATACACCGGGGAGCTGTTTTTT. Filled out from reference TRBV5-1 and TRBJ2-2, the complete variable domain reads KAGVTQTPRYLIKTRGQQVTLSCSPISGHRSVSWYQQTPGQGLQFLFEYFSETQRNKGNFPGRFSGRQFSNSRSEMNVSTLELGDSALYLCASSLTSGYTGELFFGEGSRLTVL.

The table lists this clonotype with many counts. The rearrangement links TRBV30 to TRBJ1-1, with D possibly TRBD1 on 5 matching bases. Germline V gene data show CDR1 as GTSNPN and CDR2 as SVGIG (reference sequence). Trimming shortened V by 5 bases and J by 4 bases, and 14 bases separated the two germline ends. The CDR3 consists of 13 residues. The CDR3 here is CAWGGRRSTEAFF. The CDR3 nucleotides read TGTGCCTGGGGGGGAAGGAGAAGCACTGAAGCTTTCTTT. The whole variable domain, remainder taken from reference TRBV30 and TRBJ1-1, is SQTIHQWPATLVQPVGSPLSLECTVEGTSNPNLYWYRQAAGRGLQLLFYSVGIGQISSEVPQNLSASRPQDRQFILSSKKLLLSDSGFYLCAWGGRRSTEAFFGQGTRLTVV.

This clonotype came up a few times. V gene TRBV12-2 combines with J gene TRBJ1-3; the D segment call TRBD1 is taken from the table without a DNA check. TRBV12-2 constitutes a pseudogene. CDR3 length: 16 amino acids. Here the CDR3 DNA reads TGTGCAAGTCGCTTCCCCCGGGATCACTCTGGAAACACCATATATTTT. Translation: CASRFPRDHSGNTIYF.

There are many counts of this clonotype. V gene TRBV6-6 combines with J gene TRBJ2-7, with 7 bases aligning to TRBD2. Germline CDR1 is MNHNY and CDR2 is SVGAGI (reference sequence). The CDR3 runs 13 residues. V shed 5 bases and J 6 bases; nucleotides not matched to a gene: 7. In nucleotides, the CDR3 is TGTGCCAGCAGTCCCGGCGGGAGTGGCGAGCAGTACTTC. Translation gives CASSPGGSGEQYF.

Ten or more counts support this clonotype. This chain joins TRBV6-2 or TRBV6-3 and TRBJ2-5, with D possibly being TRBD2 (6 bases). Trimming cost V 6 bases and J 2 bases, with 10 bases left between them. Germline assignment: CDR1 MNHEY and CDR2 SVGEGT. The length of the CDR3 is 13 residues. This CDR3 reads CASSVTSQETQYF. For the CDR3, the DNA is TGTGCCAGCAGCGTGACTAGTCAAGAGACCCAGTACTTC.